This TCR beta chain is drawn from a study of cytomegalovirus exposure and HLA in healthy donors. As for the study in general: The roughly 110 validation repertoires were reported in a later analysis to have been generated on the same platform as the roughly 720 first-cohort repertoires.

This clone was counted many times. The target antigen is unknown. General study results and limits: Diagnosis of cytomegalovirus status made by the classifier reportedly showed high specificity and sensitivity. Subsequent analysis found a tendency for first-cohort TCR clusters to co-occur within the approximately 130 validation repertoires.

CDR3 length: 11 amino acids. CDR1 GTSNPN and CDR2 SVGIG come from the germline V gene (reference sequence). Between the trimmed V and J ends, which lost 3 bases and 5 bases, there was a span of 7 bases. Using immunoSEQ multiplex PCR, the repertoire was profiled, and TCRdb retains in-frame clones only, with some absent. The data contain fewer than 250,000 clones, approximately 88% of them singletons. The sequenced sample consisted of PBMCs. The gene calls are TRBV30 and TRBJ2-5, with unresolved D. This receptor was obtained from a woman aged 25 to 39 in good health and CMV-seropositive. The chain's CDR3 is CAWSNWETQYF. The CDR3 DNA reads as TGTGCCTGGAGCAACTGGGAGACCCAGTACTTC.